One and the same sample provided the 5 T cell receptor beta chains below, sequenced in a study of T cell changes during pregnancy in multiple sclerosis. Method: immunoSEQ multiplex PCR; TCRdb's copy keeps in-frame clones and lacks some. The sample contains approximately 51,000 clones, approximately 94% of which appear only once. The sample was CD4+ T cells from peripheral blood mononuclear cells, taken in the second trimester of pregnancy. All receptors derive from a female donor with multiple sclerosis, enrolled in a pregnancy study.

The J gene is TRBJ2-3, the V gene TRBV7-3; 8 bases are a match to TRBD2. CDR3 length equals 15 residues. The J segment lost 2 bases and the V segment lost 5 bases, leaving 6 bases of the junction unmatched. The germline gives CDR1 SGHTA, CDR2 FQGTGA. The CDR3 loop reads CASSRRSGDTDTQYF. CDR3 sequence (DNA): TGTGCCAGCAGCCGCCGTAGCGGGGACACAGATACGCAGTATTTT.

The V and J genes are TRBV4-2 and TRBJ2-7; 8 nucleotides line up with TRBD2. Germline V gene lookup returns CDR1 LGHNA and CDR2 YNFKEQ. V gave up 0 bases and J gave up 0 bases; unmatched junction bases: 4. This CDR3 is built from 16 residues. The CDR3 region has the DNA TGTGCCAGCAGCCAAGATGGCGGGGGGAGCTCCTACGAGCAGTACTTC. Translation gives CASSQDGGGSSYEQYF.

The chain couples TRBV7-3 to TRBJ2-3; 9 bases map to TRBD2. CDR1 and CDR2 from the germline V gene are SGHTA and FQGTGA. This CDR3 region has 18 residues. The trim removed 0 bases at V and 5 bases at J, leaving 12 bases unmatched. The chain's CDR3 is CASSLTALSGGGRDTQYF. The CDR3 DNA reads TGTGCCAGCAGCTTAACCGCCCTTAGCGGGGGTGGTAGAGATACGCAGTATTTT.

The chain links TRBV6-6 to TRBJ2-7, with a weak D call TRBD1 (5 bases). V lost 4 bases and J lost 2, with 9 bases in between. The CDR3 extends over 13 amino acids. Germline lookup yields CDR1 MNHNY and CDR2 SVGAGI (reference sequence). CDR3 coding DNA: TGTGCCAGCAGTTTCGGCAGGGCCTACGAGCAGTACTTC. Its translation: CASSFGRAYEQYF.

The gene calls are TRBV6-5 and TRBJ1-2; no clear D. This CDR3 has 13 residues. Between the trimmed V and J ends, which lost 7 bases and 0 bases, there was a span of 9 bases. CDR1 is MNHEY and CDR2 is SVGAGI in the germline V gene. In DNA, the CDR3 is TGTGCCAGCACAGGCGCAACTAACTATGGCTACACCTTC. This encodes CASTGATNYGYTF.